The 18 T cell receptor beta chains below were found in one sample sequenced in a study of cytomegalovirus exposure and HLA in healthy donors. Measured with immunoSEQ multiplex PCR; TCRdb has only the in-frame clones, and not every one. This table holds roughly 70,000 clones, approximately 97% found once. The sample was PBMCs. The receptors were sampled from a woman younger than 35 in good health and CMV-seropositive.

This sequence joins TRBV5-8 and TRBJ2-1; TRBD2 aligns across 13 bases. The CDR3 is 16 residues long. With 4 bases clipped from V and 7 bases from J, the junction kept 8 bases outside the gene matches. Germline lookup yields CDR1 SGHTS and CDR2 YDEGEE. CDR3 sequence reads: CASSITGLAGSNEQFF. The CDR3 DNA reads TGTGCCAGCAGCATAACGGGACTAGCGGGATCGAATGAGCAGTTCTTC.

This clone was seen a single time. The J gene is TRBJ2-7, the V gene TRBV27, with 11 bases lining up with TRBD2. Germline-derived CDR1 and CDR2 are MNHEY and SMNVEV (reference sequence). The CDR3 has 14 amino acids. V lost 7 bases, J lost 5 bases, and 7 bases stayed unmatched. For the CDR3, the DNA is TGTGCCAGCACTACTAGCGGGAGCTTCAACGAGCAGTACTTC. Encoded protein: CASTTSGSFNEQYF.

The rearrangement links TRBV2 to TRBJ2-3; D is unclear. Germline assignment: CDR1 SNHLY and CDR2 FYNNEI. The CDR3 loop spans 14 amino acids. V was clipped by 10 bases and J by 5 bases, with 19 bases between them. CDR3 sequence (DNA): TGTGCCACCGCTCTCGACCCGGGTTTAGATACGCAGTATTTT. This encodes CATALDPGLDTQYF.

The chain links TRBV6-1 to TRBJ2-7; 11 bases align to TRBD1. Trimming cost V 6 bases and J 1 base; bases outside gene matches: 5. The CDR3 has 15 amino acids. In germline, CDR1 is MNHNS, CDR2 SASEGT. The CDR3 nucleotides are TGTGCCAGCAGCTTCCGGGACAGGGGGTCCTACGAGCAGTACTTC. This gives the protein CASSFRDRGSYEQYF.

V usage is TRBV25-1 and J usage is TRBJ1-1, with D possibly matching TRBD1 (6 bases). Trimming stripped 4 bases from V and 0 bases from J, with 12 bases between. CDR3 length: 15 residues. Germline V lookup: CDR1 MGHDK, CDR2 SYGVNS. CDR3 sequence: CASSGQGHMNTEAFF. Here the CDR3 DNA reads TGTGCCAGCAGTGGGCAGGGACATATGAACACTGAAGCTTTCTTT.

The V call is TRBV5-1, the J call TRBJ2-2, with 7 bases that match TRBD1. The CDR3 length is 14 residues. Trimming took 4 bases from V and 4 from J; bases not matched to a gene: 4. Germline CDR1 reads SGHRS; CDR2 reads YFSETQ. CDR3: CASSVDRPTGELFF. The CDR3 DNA is TGCGCCAGCAGCGTGGACAGGCCCACCGGGGAGCTGTTTTTT.

This chain joins TRBV27 and TRBJ2-5; 8 nucleotides align to TRBD2. V lost 7 bases to trimming and J lost 5 bases; unmatched junction nucleotides: 18. Germline values: CDR1 MNHEY, CDR2 SMNVEV (reference sequence). The CDR3 sequence is 17 residues long. The CDR3 DNA reads as TGTGCCAGCAACCTCCGGGGGGGGTTCGGAGGGTGGGAGACCCAGTACTTC. Residues: CASNLRGGFGGWETQYF.

The J gene is TRBJ2-3, the V gene TRBV7-9; 10 positions agree with TRBD1. The CDR3 length is 18 residues. V gave up 5 bases and J gave up 0 bases; unmatched junction bases: 11. The V gene's germline CDR1 is SEHNR and CDR2 FQNEAQ (reference sequence). The CDR3 reads CASSPRDRGRISTDTQYF. Written as DNA, the CDR3 is TGTGCCAGCAGCCCGCGGGACAGGGGAAGAATCAGCACAGATACGCAGTATTTT.

This clone was seen once. The rearrangement joins TRBV27 to TRBJ2-1, with 11 bases lining up with TRBD2. Germline loops: CDR1 MNHEY, CDR2 SMNVEV (reference sequence). Losses at the gene ends were 4 bases for V and 3 bases for J; bases not matched to a gene: 5. The CDR3 spans 16 residues. The CDR3 DNA reads as TGTGCCAGCAGTTCTTCAACTAGCGGGAGCTACAATGAGCAGTTCTTC. Its protein is CASSSSTSGSYNEQFF.

CDR3 nucleotides: TGTGCCGGTGACAGAGACACTGAAGCTTTCTTT. Protein sequence: CAGDRDTEAFF. The chain combines TRBV30 with TRBJ1-1; TRBD1 might be the D (5 bases). Trimming cost V 8 bases and J 3 bases, with 10 bases left between them. The CDR3 is 11 amino acids. The V gene's germline CDR1 is GTSNPN and CDR2 SVGIG (reference sequence).

The chain employs TRBV28 and TRBJ2-7, with TRBD2 matching over 9 bases. The V and J ends lost 3 bases and 2 bases, in that order; junction bases with no gene match: 5. From germline, CDR1 is MDHEN and CDR2 SYDVKM. This CDR3 contains 15 residues. Here the CDR3 reads CASSLRGRAAYEQYF. As DNA, the CDR3 is TGTGCCAGCAGTTTGCGCGGGAGGGCCGCCTACGAGCAGTACTTC.

This sequence joins TRBV5-5 and TRBJ2-7, with 8 bases lining up with TRBD1. V lost 4 bases to trimming and J lost 3 bases; unmatched junction nucleotides: 6. Germline CDR1 is SGHKS and CDR2 is YYEKEE (reference sequence). The CDR3 extends over 14 amino acids. CDR3 loop: CASSPGQDYYEQYF. DNA of the CDR3: TGTGCCAGCAGCCCGGGACAGGACTACTACGAGCAGTACTTC.

The V call is TRBV28, the J call TRBJ2-1; 12 bases map to TRBD2. The germline gives CDR1 MDHEN, CDR2 SYDVKM. There are 17 residues in the CDR3. Trimming at V came to 2 bases and at J to 4 bases, leaving 6 bases not matched to a gene. CDR3 residues: CASSLGRGLAGYNEQFF. In DNA, the CDR3 is TGTGCCAGCAGTTTAGGACGAGGACTAGCGGGATACAATGAGCAGTTCTTC.

The rearrangement uses TRBV12-5 and TRBJ2-3; 10 nucleotides agree with TRBD1. J lost 4 bases, V lost 6 bases, and 4 bases had no gene match. The CDR3 consists of 14 residues. CDR1 and CDR2 from the germline V gene are LGHNT and FRNRAP. The CDR3 reads CASGPGTGADTQYF. The CDR3 region has the DNA TGTGCTAGTGGACCCGGGACAGGGGCAGATACGCAGTATTTT. Complete variable domain (other parts from reference TRBV12-5 and TRBJ2-3): DARVTQTPRHKVTEMGQEVTMRCQPILGHNTVFWYRQTMMQGLELLAYFRNRAPLDDSGMPKDRFSAEMPDATLATLKIQPSEPRDSAVYFCASGPGTGADTQYFGPGTRLTVL.

This chain connects TRBV13 to TRBJ2-7; the D gene is possibly TRBD1 (5 bases). V lost 0 bases to trimming and J lost 3 bases, with 12 bases between them. Germline V gene lookup returns CDR1 PRHDT and CDR2 FYEKMQ (reference sequence). The CDR3 is 15 amino acids. CDR3 protein: CASSLGPGQLYEQYF. The CDR3 DNA follows: TGTGCCAGCAGCTTAGGGCCTGGACAACTCTACGAGCAGTACTTC.

The V and J genes are TRBV7-9 and TRBJ2-6; TRBD1 matches at 8 bases. Germline V gene data show CDR1 as SEHNR and CDR2 as FQNEAQ (reference sequence). The CDR3 is 19 residues long. The J segment lost 1 base and the V segment lost 4 bases, leaving 12 bases of the junction unmatched. CDR3 coding DNA: TGTGCCAGCAGCTCACCCGCCGGGACAGGAACGTCTGGGGCCAACGTCCTGACTTTC. The encoded protein is CASSSPAGTGTSGANVLTF.

J is TRBJ2-2 and V is TRBV4-1; 16 bases agree with TRBD2. J was trimmed by 4 bases and V by 3 bases; bases with no gene match: 5. CDR3 length: 18 residues. The V gene's germline CDR1 is MGHRA and CDR2 YSYEKL. The CDR3 protein is CASSQGLAGGEGTGELFF. In nucleotides, the CDR3 is TGCGCCAGCAGCCAGGGACTAGCGGGAGGGGAAGGCACCGGGGAGCTGTTTTTT.

The chain uses TRBV18 and TRBJ2-1; D possibly corresponds to TRBD2 (5 bases). V was trimmed by 6 bases and J by 7 bases, leaving 22 bases between them. The CDR3 covers 16 residues. Germline assignment: CDR1 KGHSH and CDR2 LQKENI. DNA of the CDR3: TGTGCCAGCTCCACCCCAGGAGGAGGTTCGTGGAATGAGCAGTTCTTC. This codes for CASSTPGGGSWNEQFF.